A single T cell receptor beta chain is shown here with its context. Its antigen is as yet unknown. Assay: immunoSEQ multiplex PCR; the TCRdb copy retains only in-frame clones and omits some. The sample has approximately 140,000 clones, approximately 90% seen once; the top ten hold about 4%. Germline values: CDR1 SEHNR, CDR2 FQNEAQ (reference sequence). CDR3 length: 16 amino acids. V lost 5 bases, J lost 1 base, and 18 bases lay in between. This sample was taken from a study of T cell responses to AZD1222 COVID-19 vaccine. Study findings and constraints: Researchers took repertoire samples only after the peak T cell response had come. White British ancestry dominated among donors, who included more females, and clonal diversity was possibly underestimated. Spike-specific TCR breadth and depth were elevated following two AZD1222 doses. Epitopes outside B.1.351 and B.1.1.7 mutated regions reportedly drew nearly half of spike TCRs.

The sequencing used peripheral blood, collected 28 days after the second AZD1222 dose. The chain carries TRBV7-9 and TRBJ2-7; D gene unclear. The receptor's source is an adult who received the AZD1222 COVID-19 vaccine. CDR3 protein: CASSPSEPLGSYEQYF. CDR3 nucleotides: TGTGCCAGCAGCCCCTCGGAGCCACTGGGTTCCTACGAGCAGTACTTC.